This T cell receptor (beta chain) comes out of a study of T cell repertoires in cytomegalovirus infection. Via MiXCR, TCRdb re-called the reads, giving one row per CDR3 protein. The sample shows 570,000 or so distinct CDR3 sequences, about 39% of them seen only once. Germline V lookup: CDR1 SGHVS, CDR2 FQNEAQ. Trimming pared 4 bases from V and 5 bases from J, leaving 8 bases between. There are 12 residues in the CDR3. This clonotype was counted between two and nine times. Antigen specificity is unknown. This TCR was sampled from a human donor in good health (CMV status not recorded). Some clones in this sample may be carry-over from other donors' samples. Sequencing used cultured PBMCs, obtained from culture after CMV antigen stimulation. The chain is built from TRBV7-8 and TRBJ1-2; no clear D. CDR3 loop: CASSSRRYGYTF. The DNA of the CDR3 is TGTGCCAGCAGCTCCCGACGGTATGGCTACACCTTC.